Listed below are T cell receptor beta chains from one sample, sequenced in a study of lymphopenia after photon versus proton radiotherapy. TCRdb keeps only in-frame clones here, not all; method: immunoSEQ multiplex PCR. This sample has approximately 40,000 clones; 86% occur once, and the top ten carry approximately 10%. This specimen was peripheral blood, taken from a patient treated with proton-based radiotherapy. Receptor source: a woman aged 70-85 years with pancreatic cancer. Some clones in this sample may be carry-over from other donors' samples. CDR3s include the opening cysteine and the closing phenylalanine or tryptophan. Fields, in order: clone size, J gene, D gene, V gene, CDR3 DNA, CDR3 protein. D genes are given only for firm matches. The size entry is marked missing in some rows and otherwise reads once, few, many or a size class.

-	TRBJ1-4	-	TRBV5-1	TGCGCCAGCAGCGCAGGGGCCTTGGAAAAACTGTTTTTT	CASSAGALEKLFF
-	TRBJ2-5	-	TRBV7-2	TGTGCCAGCAGCTTAGGGCCAGGGAGAGATCAAGAGACCCAGTACTTC	CASSLGPGRDQETQYF
-	TRBJ1-4	TRBD1	TRBV5-1	TGCGCCAGCAGCGATAGACAGGGGGGTGAAAAACTGTTTTTT	CASSDRQGGEKLFF
-	TRBJ2-7	TRBD2	TRBV30	TGTGCCTGGAGTAGAATACTATCGGGAGGGCCGGGCGAGCAGTACTTC	CAWSRILSGGPGEQYF
-	TRBJ2-3	TRBD1	TRBV19	TGTGCCAGTACGCTGGGACAGGGAAGAGGAGATACGCAGTATTTT	CASTLGQGRGDTQYF
once	TRBJ1-1	-	TRBV21-1	TGTGCCAGCAGCAAAGGTCGGGGAATTGGGGGTACTGAAGCTTTCTTT	CASSKGRGIGGTEAFF
-	TRBJ2-7	-	TRBV30	TGTGCCTGCCGACTCCCCGTGGGCTACGAGCAGTACTTC	CACRLPVGYEQYF
once	TRBJ2-1	TRBD2	TRBV15	TGTGCCACCAGCAGAGAGTCAGCGGGAGGGCCTTACAATGAGCAGTTCTTC	CATSRESAGGPYNEQFF
once	TRBJ2-1	-	TRBV27	TGTGCCAGCAGTTCTCCGGGTGGGGGATTGGATGAGCAGTTCTTC	CASSSPGGGLDEQFF
-	TRBJ2-1	-	TRBV7-2	TGTGCCAGCAGCTTTCCCGGACATCCCAATGAGCAGTTCTTC	CASSFPGHPNEQFF
few	TRBJ2-7	-	TRBV5-1	TGCGCCAGCAGCTTGGAAGGGCAGGGTATGCACGAGCAGTACTTC	CASSLEGQGMHEQYF
-	TRBJ2-7	-	TRBV25-1	TGTGCCAGCAGCGATGTCGGCAGCTACGAGCAGTACTTC	CASSDVGSYEQYF
-	TRBJ1-2	-	TRBV29-1	TGCAGCGTCGGATCGGGGCAGGGCTATGGCTACACCTTC	CSVGSGQGYGYTF
few	TRBJ2-5	-	TRBV7-8	TGTGCCAGCAGCCCCAGGTTGGGTCCGACCCAGTACTTC	CASSPRLGPTQYF
-	TRBJ2-3	TRBD1	TRBV7-2	TGTGCCAGCAGCTTAGGACAGGGGGCTACAGATACGCAGTATTTT	CASSLGQGATDTQYF
-	TRBJ1-5	-	TRBV6-1	TGTGCCAGCACCGAAGGGGGGGCGGTGAGTCAGCCCCAGCATTTT	CASTEGGAVSQPQHF
-	TRBJ2-1	TRBD2	TRBV4-1	TGCGCCAGCAGCCAAGAGGCCACTAGCGGGTTGTACAATGAGCAGTTCTTC	CASSQEATSGLYNEQFF
-	TRBJ2-1	-	TRBV5-8	TGTGCCAGCAGCTTGTTGGGTAATTCCTACAATGAGCAGTTCTTC	CASSLLGNSYNEQFF
-	TRBJ1-1	TRBD1	TRBV30	TGTGCCTGGAGATATCCGGACAGGGCAACTGAAGCTTTCTTT	CAWRYPDRATEAFF
once	TRBJ2-7	-	TRBV14	TGTGCCAGCAGTCCCCCCGCGGTTCGGGAGCAGTACTTC	CASSPPAVREQYF
-	TRBJ2-2	-	TRBV7-9	TGTGCCAGCACCGCAGGAACCGGCGAAGTCGGGGAGCTGTTTTTT	CASTAGTGEVGELFF
-	TRBJ2-5	TRBD2	TRBV5-1	TGCGCCAGCAGCAAGGGACTAACCTCCGGGGAATACTTC	CASSKGLTSGEYF
-	TRBJ2-1	-	TRBV5-1	TGCGCCAGCAGCAGGACCCCTACGGGGCGCAGCTCCTACAATGAGCAGTTCTTC	CASSRTPTGRSSYNEQFF
-	TRBJ2-7	TRBD2	TRBV19	TGTGCCAGTAGTTCCCTAGCGGGAGTTTACTACGAGCAGTACTTC	CASSSLAGVYYEQYF
-	TRBJ2-7	-	TRBV28	TGTGCCAGCAGTTTGTATGGGGGGGCGGGGAACGAGCAGTACTTC	CASSLYGGAGNEQYF
few	TRBJ2-6	-	TRBV5-6	TGTGCCAGCAGTCCACAGGTATCCGGCTCTGGGGCCAACGTCCTGACTTTC	CASSPQVSGSGANVLTF
-	TRBJ1-2	-	TRBV6-5	TGTGCCAGCACCCGACACTCCACTAACTATGGCTACACCTTC	CASTRHSTNYGYTF
-	TRBJ2-7	-	TRBV2	TGTGCCAGCAGTGATGGCGGGCTGAGCTACGAGCAGTACTTC	CASSDGGLSYEQYF
-	TRBJ2-3	TRBD2	TRBV4-1	TGCGCCAGCAGCCTCGGACTAGCCGGGAGCGGGACAGATACGCAGTATTTT	CASSLGLAGSGTDTQYF
-	TRBJ2-3	-	TRBV2	TGTGCCACCGGATGGGACGGCCGCACAGATACGCAGTATTTT	CATGWDGRTDTQYF
-	TRBJ2-5	-	TRBV7-9	TGTGCCAGCAGCTTAAGTAGTGGACCCCAAGAGACCCAGTACTTC	CASSLSSGPQETQYF
-	TRBJ2-3	TRBD1	TRBV28	TGTGCCAGCAGAAAGGGACAGGGACGCACAGATACGCAGTATTTT	CASRKGQGRTDTQYF
few	TRBJ1-4	TRBD1	TRBV4-3	TGCGCCAGCAGCCAATCGACAGGGCGAAATGAAAAACTGTTTTTT	CASSQSTGRNEKLFF
-	TRBJ1-1	-	TRBV27	TGTGCCAGCAGTTCCTTCACAGGGTCCACTGAAGCTTTCTTT	CASSSFTGSTEAFF
-	TRBJ2-2	-	TRBV27	TGTGCCAGCAGTTCAACAGGGACGAACACCGGGGAGCTGTTTTTT	CASSSTGTNTGELFF
once	TRBJ2-3	TRBD2	TRBV5-1	TGCGCCAGCAGCTTAGCGGGGGCCATCACAGATACGCAGTATTTT	CASSLAGAITDTQYF
-	TRBJ1-5	-	TRBV28	TGTGCCAGCAGGGACAGCAATCAGCCCCAGCATTTT	CASRDSNQPQHF
-	TRBJ2-1	TRBD2	TRBV7-8	TGTGCCAGCAGCTTACTCTCGATCCTAGCGGAGAGGGAGTACAATGAGCAGTTCTTC	CASSLLSILAEREYNEQFF
-	TRBJ2-7	TRBD2	TRBV5-4	TGTGCCAGCAGCCCCGGACTAGCGGGAGGGCCTGGTAACGAGCAGTACTTC	CASSPGLAGGPGNEQYF
-	TRBJ1-4	-	TRBV2	TGTGCCAGCAGCGGGAACAGGGTGTTTTTT	CASSGNRVFF
-	TRBJ1-1	-	TRBV18	TGTGCCAGCTCACCACAGGGAAACGGGGCTGAAGCTTTCTTT	CASSPQGNGAEAFF
-	TRBJ2-3	TRBD2	TRBV4-2	TGTGCCAGCAGCCAAGTTCTTACGGGAGGAACAGATACGCAGTATTTT	CASSQVLTGGTDTQYF
-	TRBJ1-4	-	TRBV19	TGTGCCAGTAGTAGAGGTCGTGGGGAAAAACTGTTTTTT	CASSRGRGEKLFF
-	TRBJ2-3	-	TRBV29-1	TGCAGCGTTGAAAGGCTAGGGACTAGCACAGATACGCAGTATTTT	CSVERLGTSTDTQYF
-	TRBJ2-7	TRBD2	TRBV7-2	TGTGCCAGCAGCCCGTTGGGAAGCGGGGGCTCATACGAGCAGTACTTC	CASSPLGSGGSYEQYF
-	TRBJ2-1	TRBD2	TRBV10-2	TGCGCCAGCAGTGAGTGGCTAGCGGGAGGGAATGAGCAGTTCTTC	CASSEWLAGGNEQFF
-	TRBJ2-3	-	TRBV7-2	TGTGCCAGCAGCTTAGGAGCGGGTCTAGGCGGGGCAGATACGCAGTATTTT	CASSLGAGLGGADTQYF
-	TRBJ2-3	-	TRBV18	TGTGCCAGCTCATCATCGGCAGGGACGACCACAGATACGCAGTATTTT	CASSSSAGTTTDTQYF
-	TRBJ1-1	TRBD1	TRBV27	TGTGCCAGCAGTTCGACAGGGTACACTGAAGCTTTCTTT	CASSSTGYTEAFF
few	TRBJ2-1	-	TRBV5-4	TGTGCCAGCAGCTTGGGGATCGAACTAACCGATGAGCAGTTCTTC	CASSLGIELTDEQFF
-	TRBJ1-1	-	TRBV29-1	TGCAGCGTCCTCGGATCGAACACTGAAGCTTTCTTT	CSVLGSNTEAFF
-	TRBJ2-1	-	TRBV7-2	TGTGCCAGCAGCTTCGCTAGCCAATCCTACAATGAGCAGTTCTTC	CASSFASQSYNEQFF